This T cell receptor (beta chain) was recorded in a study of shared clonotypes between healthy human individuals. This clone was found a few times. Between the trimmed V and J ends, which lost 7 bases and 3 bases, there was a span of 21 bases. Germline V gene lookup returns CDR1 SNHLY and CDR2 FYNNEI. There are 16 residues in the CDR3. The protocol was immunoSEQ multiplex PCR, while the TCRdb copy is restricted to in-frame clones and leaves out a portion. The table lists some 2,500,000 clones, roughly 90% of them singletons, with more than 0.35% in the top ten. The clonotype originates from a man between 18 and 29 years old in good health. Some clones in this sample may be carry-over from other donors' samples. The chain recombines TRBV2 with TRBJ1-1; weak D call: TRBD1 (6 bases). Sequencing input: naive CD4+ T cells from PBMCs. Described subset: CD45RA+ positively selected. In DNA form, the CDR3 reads TGTGCCAGCACCTGGACAGTCACAACGGGGGACACTGAAGCTTTCTTT. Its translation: CASTWTVTTGDTEAFF.